What follows describes a single T cell receptor (beta chain). Its antigen remains unidentified. This sample is part of a study of T cell responses to AZD1222 COVID-19 vaccine. Overall study results and limits: At study baseline, merely more than 5 AZD1222 recipients were seropositive. Clonal diversity may have been underestimated, and the donors were mostly white British, with more females than males. Rises in breadth and depth of Spike-specific TCRs came after two AZD1222 doses.

Germline V lookup: CDR1 MNHNY, CDR2 SVGAGI (reference sequence). With 7 bases clipped from V and 4 bases from J, the junction kept 7 bases outside the gene matches. The CDR3 runs to 15 residues. Profiled with immunoSEQ multiplex PCR; TCRdb holds only in-frame clones, not every one. The sample consists of around 150,000 clones, around 90% of them appearing once. This chain joins TRBV6-6 and TRBJ2-1, with 10 bases lining up with TRBD2. The receptor's source is an adult in good health. The source was peripheral blood, collected on day 0 of AZD1222 vaccination. CDR3: CASTLAGALYNEQFF. In DNA form, the CDR3 reads TGTGCCAGCACGCTAGCGGGGGCCCTTTACAATGAGCAGTTCTTC.